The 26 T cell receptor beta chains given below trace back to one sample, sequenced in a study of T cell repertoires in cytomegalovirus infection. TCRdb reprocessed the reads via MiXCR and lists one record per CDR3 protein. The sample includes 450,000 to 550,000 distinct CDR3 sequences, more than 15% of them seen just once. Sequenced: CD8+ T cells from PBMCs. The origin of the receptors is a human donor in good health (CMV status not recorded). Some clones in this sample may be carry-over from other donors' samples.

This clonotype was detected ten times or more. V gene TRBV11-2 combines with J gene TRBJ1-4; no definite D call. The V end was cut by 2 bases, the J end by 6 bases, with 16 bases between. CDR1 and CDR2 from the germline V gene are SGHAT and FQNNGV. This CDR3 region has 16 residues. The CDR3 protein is CASSLYTSIGDEKLFF. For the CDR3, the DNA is TGTGCCAGCAGCTTATATACGAGTATTGGTGATGAAAAACTGTTTTTT.

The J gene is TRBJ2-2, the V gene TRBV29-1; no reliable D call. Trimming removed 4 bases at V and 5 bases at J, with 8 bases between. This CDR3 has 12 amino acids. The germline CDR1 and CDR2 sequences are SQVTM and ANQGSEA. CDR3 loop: CSVVDGTGELFF. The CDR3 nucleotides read TGCAGCGTTGTGGATGGGACCGGGGAGCTGTTTTTT.

The CDR3 loop is CASSQDRIAGRRRYEQYF. The CDR3 DNA follows: TGTGCCAGCAGCCAAGATCGGATAGCGGGGAGAAGGCGCTACGAGCAGTACTTC. This chain connects TRBV3-1 to TRBJ2-7; 8 bases agree with TRBD2. This CDR3 region has 18 residues. V lost 0 bases to trimming and J lost 3 bases; unmatched junction nucleotides: 13. Germline V lookup: CDR1 LGHDT, CDR2 YNNKEL (reference sequence).

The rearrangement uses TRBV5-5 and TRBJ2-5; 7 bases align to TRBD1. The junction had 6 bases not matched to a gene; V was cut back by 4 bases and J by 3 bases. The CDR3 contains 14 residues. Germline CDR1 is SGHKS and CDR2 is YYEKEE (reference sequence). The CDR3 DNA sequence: TGTGCCAGCAGCCTCCACGACAGGGAAGAGACCCAGTACTTC. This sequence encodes CASSLHDREETQYF.

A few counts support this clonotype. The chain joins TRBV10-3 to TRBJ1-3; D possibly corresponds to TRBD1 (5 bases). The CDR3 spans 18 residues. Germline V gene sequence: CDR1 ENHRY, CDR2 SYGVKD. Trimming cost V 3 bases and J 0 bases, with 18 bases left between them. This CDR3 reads CAISEVPSGSPSGNTIYF. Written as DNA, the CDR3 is TGTGCCATCAGTGAAGTCCCCTCAGGGAGCCCCTCTGGAAACACCATATATTTT.

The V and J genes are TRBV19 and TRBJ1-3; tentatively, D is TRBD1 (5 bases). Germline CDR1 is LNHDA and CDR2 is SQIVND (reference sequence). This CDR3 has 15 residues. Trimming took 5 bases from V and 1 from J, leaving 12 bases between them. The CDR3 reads CASSVDRTSGNTIYF. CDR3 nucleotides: TGTGCCAGTAGTGTCGACAGAACATCTGGAAACACCATATATTTT.

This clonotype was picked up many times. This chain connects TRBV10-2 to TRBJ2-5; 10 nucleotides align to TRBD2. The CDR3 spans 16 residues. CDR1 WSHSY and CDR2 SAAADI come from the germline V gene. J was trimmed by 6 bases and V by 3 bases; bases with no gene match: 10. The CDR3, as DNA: TGCGCCAGCAGTGATCCGGAGCGGGAGGGAGTCAAGACCCAGTACTTC. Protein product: CASSDPEREGVKTQYF.

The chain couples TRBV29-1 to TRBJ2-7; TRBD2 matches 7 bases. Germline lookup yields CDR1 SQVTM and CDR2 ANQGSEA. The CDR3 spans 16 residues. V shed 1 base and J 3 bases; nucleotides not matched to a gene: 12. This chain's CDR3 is CSVEVLAGPSSYEQYF. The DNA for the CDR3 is TGCAGCGTTGAAGTGTTAGCGGGCCCCAGTAGCTACGAGCAGTACTTC.

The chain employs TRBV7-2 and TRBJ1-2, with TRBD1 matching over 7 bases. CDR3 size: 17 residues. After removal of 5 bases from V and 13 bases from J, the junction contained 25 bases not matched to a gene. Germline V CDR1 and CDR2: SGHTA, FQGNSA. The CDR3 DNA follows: TGTGCCAGCAGCCAAACAAGGACCACAGGGGCTAACTATTGCTCCACCTTC. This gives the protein CASSQTRTTGANYCSTF. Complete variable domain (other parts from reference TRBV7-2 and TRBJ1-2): GAGVSQSPSNKVTEKGKDVELRCDPISGHTALYWYRQSLGQGLEFLIYFQGNSAPDKSGLPSDRFSAERTGGSVSTLTIQRTQQEDSAVYLCASSQTRTTGANYCSTFGSGTRLTVV.

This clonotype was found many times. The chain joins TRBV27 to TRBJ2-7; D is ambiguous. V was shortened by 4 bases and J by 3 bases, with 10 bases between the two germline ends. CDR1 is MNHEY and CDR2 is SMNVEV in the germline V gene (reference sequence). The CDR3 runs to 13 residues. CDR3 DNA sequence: TGTGCCAGCAGTTCTTTCGGTTACTACGAGCAGTACTTC. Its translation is CASSSFGYYEQYF.

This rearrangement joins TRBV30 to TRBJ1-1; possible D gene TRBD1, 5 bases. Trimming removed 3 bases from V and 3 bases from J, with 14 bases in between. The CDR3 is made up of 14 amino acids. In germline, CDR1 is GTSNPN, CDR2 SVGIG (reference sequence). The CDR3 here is CAWSSGVGDTEAFF. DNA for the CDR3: TGTGCCTGGAGCTCCGGGGTGGGGGACACTGAAGCTTTCTTT.

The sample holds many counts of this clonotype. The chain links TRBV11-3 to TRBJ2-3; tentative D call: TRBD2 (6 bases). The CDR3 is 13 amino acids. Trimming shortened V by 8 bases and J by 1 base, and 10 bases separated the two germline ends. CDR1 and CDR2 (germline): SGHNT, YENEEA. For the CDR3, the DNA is TGTGCCAGCGGTAGCGGCCGCACAGATACGCAGTATTTT. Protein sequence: CASGSGRTDTQYF.

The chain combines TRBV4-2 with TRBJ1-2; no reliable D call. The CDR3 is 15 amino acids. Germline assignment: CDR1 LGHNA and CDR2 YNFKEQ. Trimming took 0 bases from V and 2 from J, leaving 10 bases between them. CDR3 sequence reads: CASSQDGNRNYGYTF. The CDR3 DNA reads TGTGCCAGCAGCCAAGATGGGAACAGAAACTATGGCTACACCTTC.

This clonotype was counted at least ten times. CDR3 nucleotides: TGTGCCATCAGTGAGTCAAGGGGGACTAATGAAAAACTGTTTTTT. Amino acid sequence: CAISESRGTNEKLFF. The chain combines TRBV10-3 with TRBJ1-4; D is perhaps TRBD1 (6 bases). V lost 0 bases to trimming and J lost 2 bases, with 7 bases between them. The germline gives CDR1 ENHRY, CDR2 SYGVKD. This CDR3 contains 15 residues.

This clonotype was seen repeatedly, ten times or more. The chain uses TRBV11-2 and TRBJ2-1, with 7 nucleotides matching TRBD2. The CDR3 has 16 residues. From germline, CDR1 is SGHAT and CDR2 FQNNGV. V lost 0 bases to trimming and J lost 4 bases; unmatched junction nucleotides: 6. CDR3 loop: CASSLDEGGGYNEQFF. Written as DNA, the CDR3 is TGTGCCAGCAGCTTAGATGAAGGCGGGGGTTACAATGAGCAGTTCTTC.

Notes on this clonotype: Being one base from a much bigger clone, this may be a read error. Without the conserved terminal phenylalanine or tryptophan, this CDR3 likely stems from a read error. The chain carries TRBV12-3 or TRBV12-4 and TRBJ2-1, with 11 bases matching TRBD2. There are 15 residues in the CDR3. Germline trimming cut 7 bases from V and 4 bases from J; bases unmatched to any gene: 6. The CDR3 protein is CASKELAGVYNEQFY. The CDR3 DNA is TGTGCCAGCAAAGAACTAGCGGGGGTTTACAATGAGCAGTTCTAC.

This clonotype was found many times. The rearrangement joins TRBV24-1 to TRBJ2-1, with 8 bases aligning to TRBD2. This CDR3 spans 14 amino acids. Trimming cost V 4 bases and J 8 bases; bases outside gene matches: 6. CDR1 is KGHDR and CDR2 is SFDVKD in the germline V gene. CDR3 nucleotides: TGTGCCACCAGTGACCGGGGGGGGGGCCATGAGCAGTTCTTC. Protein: CATSDRGGGHEQFF.

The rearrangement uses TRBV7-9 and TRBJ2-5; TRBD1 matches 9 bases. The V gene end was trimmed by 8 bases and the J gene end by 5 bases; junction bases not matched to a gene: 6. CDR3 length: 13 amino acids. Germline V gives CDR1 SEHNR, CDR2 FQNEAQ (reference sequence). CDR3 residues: CASLGTGKETQYF. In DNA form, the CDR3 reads TGTGCCAGCCTCGGGACAGGGAAGGAGACCCAGTACTTC.

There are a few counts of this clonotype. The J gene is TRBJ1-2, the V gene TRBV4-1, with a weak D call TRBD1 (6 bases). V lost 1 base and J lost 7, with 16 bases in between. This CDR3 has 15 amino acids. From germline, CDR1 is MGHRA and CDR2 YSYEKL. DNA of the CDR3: TGCGCCAGCAGCCAAGGGGAAAACAGGGAAGGTGGCTACACCTTC. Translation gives CASSQGENREGGYTF.

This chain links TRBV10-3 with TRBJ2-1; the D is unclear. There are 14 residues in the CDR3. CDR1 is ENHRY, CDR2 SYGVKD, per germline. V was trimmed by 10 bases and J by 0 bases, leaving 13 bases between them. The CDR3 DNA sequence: TGTGCCAACAGAGGCGAGCTCTCCTACAATGAGCAGTTCTTC. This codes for CANRGELSYNEQFF.

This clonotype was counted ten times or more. The CDR3: CASRDGTAHYEQYF. CDR3 DNA: TGTGCCAGCCGAGACGGGACGGCCCACTACGAGCAGTACTTC. The V call is TRBV7-9, the J call TRBJ2-7; tentatively, D is TRBD1 or TRBD2 (5 bases each). The CDR3 totals 14 residues. Germline CDR1 reads SEHNR; CDR2 reads FQNEAQ (reference sequence). With 8 bases removed from V and 3 bases from J, the gap between germline ends came to 17 bases.

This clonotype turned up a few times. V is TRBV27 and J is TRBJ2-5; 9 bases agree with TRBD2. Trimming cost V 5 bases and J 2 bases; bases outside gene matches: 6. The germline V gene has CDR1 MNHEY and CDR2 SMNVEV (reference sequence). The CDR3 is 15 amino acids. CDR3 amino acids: CASSDLAGLQETQYF. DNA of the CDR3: TGTGCCAGCAGTGACCTAGCGGGGCTTCAAGAGACCCAGTACTTC.

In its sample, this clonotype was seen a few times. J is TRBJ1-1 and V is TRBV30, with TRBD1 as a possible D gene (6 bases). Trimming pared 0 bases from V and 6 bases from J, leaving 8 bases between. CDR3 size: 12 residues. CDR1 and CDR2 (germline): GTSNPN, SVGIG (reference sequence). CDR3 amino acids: CAWSVGGPEAFF. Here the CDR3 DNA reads TGTGCCTGGAGTGTAGGGGGGCCTGAAGCTTTCTTT.

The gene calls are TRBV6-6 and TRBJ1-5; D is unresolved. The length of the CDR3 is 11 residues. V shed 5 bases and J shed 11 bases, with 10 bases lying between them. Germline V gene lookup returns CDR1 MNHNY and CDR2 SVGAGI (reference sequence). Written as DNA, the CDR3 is TGTGCCAGCAGTGACTATCCCTCCCAGCATTTT. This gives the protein CASSDYPSQHF.

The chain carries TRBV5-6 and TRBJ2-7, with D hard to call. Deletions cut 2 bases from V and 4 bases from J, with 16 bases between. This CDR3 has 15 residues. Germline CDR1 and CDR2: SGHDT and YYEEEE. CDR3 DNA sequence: TGTGCCAGCAGCTTCCCCGGAAACCGTAGGTACGAGCAGTACTTC. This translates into CASSFPGNRRYEQYF.

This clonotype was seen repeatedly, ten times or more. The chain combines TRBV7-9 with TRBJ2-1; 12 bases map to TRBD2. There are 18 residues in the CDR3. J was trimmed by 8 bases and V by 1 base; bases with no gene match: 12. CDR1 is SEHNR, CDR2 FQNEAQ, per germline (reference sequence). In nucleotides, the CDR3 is TGTGCCAGCAGCTTAGTGGCACTCACTAGCGGGAGGTACTATGAGCAGTTCTTC. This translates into CASSLVALTSGRYYEQFF.